This TCR beta chain was identified during a study of OX40 agonist ivuxolimab in advanced cancers. Concerning the study at large: Ivuxolimab, which targeted the costimulatory receptor OX40 (CD134), was an agonistic, fully human IgG2 monoclonal antibody. Intravenous ivuxolimab was administered to patients every 2 weeks at six dose levels: 0.01, 0.1, 0.3, 1.5, 3 and 10 mg/kg. Of the roughly 54 patients in dose escalation, about 19 had hepatocellular carcinoma, some 15 had melanoma, 9 had renal cell carcinoma and 9 had head and neck cancer. The dose-escalation cohort was 82.7% male with a mean age of about 65 years, ranging from about 20 to 85. Prior anti-PD-1, anti-PD-L1 or anti-CTLA-4 therapy was permitted, and approximately 39% of dose-escalation patients had received checkpoint inhibitors. Partial responses occurred in three dose-escalation patients: two with cutaneous melanoma and one with hepatocellular carcinoma. Peripheral TCRbeta sequencing was intended to test whether TCR sequence diversity was altered and clonal T-cell expansion was caused by ivuxolimab. The paper covers the monotherapy dose-escalation part of the phase I ivuxolimab trial, which included N ≈ 52 patients.

Comments on this clone: Which antigen it targets is not known. No much larger clone exists at a distance of one base, and base qualities are not known.

What the study reported, not specific to this receptor: Low levels of normalized T-cell clonal expansion were also seen in some nonresponding patients. Clonal expansion of both CD4+ and CD8+ blood T cells was observed from baseline to week 6 at doses 0.1 to 3.0 mg/kg. The antigen specificity of the clonally expanded peripheral T cells was not determined. After ivuxolimab, expanded clones were on average more numerous among CD8+ T cells than among CD4+ T cells. In the 0.1-3.0 mg/kg groups, partial responders had among the lowest normalized peripheral clonal expansion, particularly in CD8+ T cells.

The germline V gene (reference sequence) supplies CDR1 PRHDT and CDR2 FYEKMQ. Spanning cysteine to phenylalanine, the CDR3 consists of 15 amino acids. Only the CDR3 part of the read is kept: 45 bases, read in frame from the first base. The germline V end is reduced by 5 bases and the J end by 0 bases; junction bases left unmatched: 6. Patients with a history of autoimmune disease or receiving systemic immunosuppression were excluded from the trial. In every dose cohort, peripheral blood was drawn for TCR sequencing at baseline, cycle 4 day 1, and cycle 7 day 1. The samples were drawn from a first-in-human, open-label, multicenter phase I dose-escalation trial of ivuxolimab. Adults with locally advanced or metastatic melanoma, renal cell, hepatocellular, or head and neck squamous cell carcinoma were enrolled in the trial. Before TCR sequencing, CD4+ T cells and CD8+ T cells from peripheral blood were sorted into separate populations.

Genomic DNA was extracted from sorted cells for sequencing of the TCRbeta CDR3 region. TCRbeta CDR3 regions were sequenced using the immunoSEQ Assay. The immuneACCESS repertoire file appears here via TCRdb, limited to in-frame rearrangements. These files lack a portion of the clones; in checked studies, under half of the deficit traces to unresolved V genes, and the cause of the others is not known. For this sample there are about 19,000 clones; over 70% appear just once. In total, the top ten clones hold about 33% of the sample. The chain was built from TRBV13 and TRBJ2-7, with 8 bases matching TRBD2. The TCR was taken from an adult with an advanced solid tumor such as melanoma, head and neck, liver or kidney cancer. Here the sequenced sample was CD4+ or CD8+ T cells sorted from blood, taken in a trial of the OX40 agonist ivuxolimab. The DNA is TGTGCCAGCAGCCGGCTGACTAGCGACTCCTACGAGCAGTACTTC. This gives the protein CASSRLTSDSYEQYF.